These T cell receptor beta chains were read from a single sample in a study of cytomegalovirus exposure and HLA in healthy donors. Measured with immunoSEQ multiplex PCR; TCRdb has only the in-frame clones, and not every one. This table holds about 300,000 clones, around 86% found once. The specimen sequenced was PBMCs. The receptors were sampled from a man aged 40-49 years in good health and CMV-seropositive. CDR3s include the opening cysteine and the closing phenylalanine or tryptophan. Fields, in order: CDR3 length, V gene, J gene, clone size, D gene, CDR3 protein, CDR3 DNA. The D gene is left open where the match is weak. Only some rows state a clone size, as once, few, many or a class for expanded clones.

>14|TRBV7-9|TRBJ2-7|.|TRBD1
CASSLMQGAYEQYF
TGTGCCAGCAGCTTAATGCAGGGGGCATACGAGCAGTACTTC
>15|TRBV28|TRBJ1-1|.|.
CASPFLRGMNTEAFF
TGTGCCAGCCCTTTTCTCCGGGGGATGAACACTGAAGCTTTCTTT
>15|TRBV27|TRBJ1-1|.|TRBD1
CASSLDRGPGTEAFF
TGTGCCAGCAGTTTGGACAGGGGGCCGGGCACTGAAGCTTTCTTT
>14|TRBV5-1|TRBJ2-7|.|TRBD2
CASSRLAGVYEQYF
TGCGCCAGCAGCAGACTAGCGGGAGTCTACGAGCAGTACTTC
>12|TRBV30|TRBJ2-3|.|.
CAWSVRGDTQYF
TGTGCCTGGAGTGTACGCGGAGATACGCAGTATTTT
>14|TRBV5-4|TRBJ1-6|.|TRBD1
CASRGTGLNSPLHF
TGTGCCAGCAGGGGGACAGGACTTAATTCACCCCTCCACTTT
>11|TRBV4-1|TRBJ2-3|.|.
CASSQGHLSYF
TGCGCCAGCAGCCAAGGGCACCTCTCGTATTTT
>17|TRBV11-2|TRBJ1-4|once|TRBD1
CASSPLWDSATNEKLFF
TGTGCCAGCAGCCCGCTATGGGACAGTGCAACTAATGAAAAACTGTTTTTT
>14|TRBV6-1|TRBJ2-7|.|TRBD1
CASSVTGGNYEQYF
TGTGCCAGCAGCGTTACAGGGGGCAACTACGAGCAGTACTTC
>17|TRBV19|TRBJ1-2|.|.
CASSIARREGPNYGYTF
TGTGCCAGTAGTATCGCCCGCAGGGAAGGTCCTAACTATGGCTACACCTTC
>17|TRBV28|TRBJ2-3|.|TRBD2
CASSLYASGRSTDTQYF
TGTGCCAGCAGTTTATACGCTAGCGGACGTAGCACAGATACGCAGTATTTT
>13|TRBV30|TRBJ2-1|.|.
CAWGRQTYNEQFF
TGTGCCTGGGGGCGACAGACCTACAATGAGCAGTTCTTC
>14|TRBV4-1|TRBJ2-7|.|TRBD1
CASSQPQGAYEQYF
TGCGCCAGCAGCCAGCCGCAGGGGGCCTACGAGCAGTACTTC
>18|TRBV7-2|TRBJ2-1|.|TRBD2
CASSPLTSGRGGGDEQFF
TGTGCCAGCAGCCCGCTTACTAGCGGGAGAGGGGGAGGCGATGAGCAGTTCTTC
>14|TRBV28|TRBJ2-7|.|.
CASSLLRSPYEQYF
TGTGCCAGCAGTTTATTGCGGAGCCCCTACGAGCAGTACTTC
>19|TRBV4-1|TRBJ2-3|.|TRBD2
CASSLGTSGFRGRTDTQYF
TGCGCCAGCAGCCTCGGGACTAGCGGGTTTAGAGGGAGGACAGATACGCAGTATTTT
>16|TRBV19|TRBJ2-3|.|TRBD2
CASSFLAGARTDTQYF
TGTGCCAGTAGTTTCCTAGCGGGAGCCCGCACAGATACGCAGTATTTT
>16|TRBV19|TRBJ1-1|.|.
CASSGIKGGQNTEAFF
TGTGCCAGTAGTGGGATCAAGGGCGGACAGAACACTGAAGCTTTCTTT
>16|TRBV13|TRBJ1-1|.|TRBD1
CASSSGTDFMNTEAFF
TGTGCCAGCAGCTCCGGGACAGATTTCATGAACACTGAAGCTTTCTTT
>17|TRBV5-1|TRBJ2-7|.|TRBD1
CASSKGLRRDRGYEQYF
TGCGCCAGCAGTAAGGGCTTGCGCCGGGACAGGGGCTACGAGCAGTACTTC
>11|TRBV19|TRBJ2-7|once|.
CASSSSYEQYF
TGTGCCAGTAGTAGTTCGTACGAGCAGTACTTC
>15|TRBV19|TRBJ1-1|once|TRBD1
CASSPTTGASPEAFF
TGTGCCAGTAGTCCAACGACAGGGGCGAGCCCTGAAGCTTTCTTT
>13|TRBV6-5|TRBJ2-7|.|TRBD2
CASSYGLAYEQYF
TGTGCCAGCAGTTACGGACTAGCCTACGAGCAGTACTTC
>14|TRBV11-2|TRBJ2-5|.|.
CASSLAGGGETQYF
TGTGCCAGCAGCTTAGCGGGAGGGGGCGAGACCCAGTACTTC
>19|TRBV28|TRBJ1-5|.|TRBD1
CASSPKPGQFLYSNQPQHF
TGTGCCAGCAGTCCAAAACCGGGACAGTTTCTTTATAGCAATCAGCCCCAGCATTTT
>16|TRBV7-2|TRBJ2-3|.|.
CASSLSRARTTDTQYF
TGTGCCAGCAGCTTAAGCCGAGCGCGGACAACAGATACGCAGTATTTT
>15|TRBV27|TRBJ2-2|.|.
CASSKTGDPTGELFF
TGTGCCAGCAGTAAAACAGGAGATCCCACCGGGGAGCTGTTTTTT
>17|TRBV7-8|TRBJ2-6|once|.
CASSLAGPISGANVLTF
TGTGCCAGCAGCTTAGCGGGGCCCATCTCTGGGGCCAACGTCCTGACTTTC
>15|TRBV27|TRBJ2-1|.|.
CASSADFPRLDEQFF
TGTGCCAGCAGTGCCGACTTCCCTCGGCTCGATGAGCAGTTCTTC
>16|TRBV5-1|TRBJ2-2|.|TRBD2
CASKLLAGANTGELFF
TGCGCCAGCAAACTATTGGCGGGGGCGAACACCGGGGAGCTGTTTTTT
>14|TRBV5-1|TRBJ2-4|.|.
CASRQTLAKNIQYF
TGCGCCAGCAGACAGACCCTAGCCAAAAACATTCAGTACTTC
>17|TRBV4-1|TRBJ2-3|.|TRBD2
CASSQVSSGRAGDTQYF
TGCGCCAGCAGCCAAGTAAGCAGCGGGAGGGCCGGAGATACGCAGTATTTT
>16|TRBV5-1|TRBJ2-7|.|TRBD2
CASSGTSGTNPYEQYF
TGCGCCAGTTCTGGGACTAGCGGGACTAATCCCTACGAGCAGTACTTC
>15|TRBV19|TRBJ2-3|.|TRBD1
CASSWTGGNVDTQYF
TGTGCCAGTAGTTGGACAGGGGGCAATGTGGATACGCAGTATTTT
>15|TRBV7-9|TRBJ2-7|.|TRBD2
CASSLRAGETYEQYF
TGTGCCAGCAGCCTCCGAGCGGGAGAGACCTACGAGCAGTACTTC
>13|TRBV12-5|TRBJ2-1|.|TRBD2
CASGGGSKDEQFF
TGTGCTAGTGGTGGCGGGAGTAAGGATGAGCAGTTCTTC
>15|TRBV6-1|TRBJ2-7|.|TRBD2
CASSEGATSRYEQYF
TGTGCCAGCAGTGAAGGGGCGACTAGCAGGTACGAGCAGTACTTC
>18|TRBV15|TRBJ2-1|once|TRBD2
CATSREGSGWGSYNEQFF
TGTGCCACCAGCAGAGAAGGTAGCGGGTGGGGCTCCTACAATGAGCAGTTCTTC
>14|TRBV10-3|TRBJ2-2|.|.
CAISESLNTGELFF
TGTGCCATCAGTGAGTCCCTGAACACCGGGGAGCTGTTTTTT
>18|TRBV14|TRBJ1-5|.|TRBD1
CASRRTGDTGYSNQPQHF
TGTGCCAGCAGACGTACAGGGGACACGGGGTATAGCAATCAGCCCCAGCATTTT
>16|TRBV28|TRBJ1-4|.|TRBD1
CASSTMPGQGSEKLFF
TGTGCCAGCAGTACCATGCCGGGACAGGGGAGTGAAAAACTGTTTTTT
>12|TRBV14|TRBJ1-1|.|TRBD1
CASSNRGFKAFF
TGTGCCAGCAGTAACAGGGGCTTTAAAGCTTTCTTT
>16|TRBV7-7|TRBJ2-5|.|TRBD2
CASSLGLAIYQETQYF
TGTGCTAGCAGCTTAGGACTAGCTATATATCAAGAGACCCAGTACTTC
>15|TRBV28|TRBJ1-2|.|TRBD1
CASSAPGQGIYGYTF
TGTGCCAGCAGTGCGCCGGGACAGGGGATCTATGGCTACACCTTC
>13|TRBV6-5|TRBJ2-7|.|.
CASSYKGNHEQYF
TGTGCCAGCAGTTACAAGGGGAACCACGAGCAGTACTTC
>13|TRBV4-2|TRBJ2-1|.|TRBD2
CASSQREGLAKLF
TGTGCCAGCAGCCAAAGGGAAGGACTAGCGAAACTCTTC
>15|TRBV29-1|TRBJ1-5|.|TRBD1
CSVGGTGSIDQPQHF
TGCAGCGTTGGCGGGACAGGGAGTATCGATCAGCCCCAGCATTTT